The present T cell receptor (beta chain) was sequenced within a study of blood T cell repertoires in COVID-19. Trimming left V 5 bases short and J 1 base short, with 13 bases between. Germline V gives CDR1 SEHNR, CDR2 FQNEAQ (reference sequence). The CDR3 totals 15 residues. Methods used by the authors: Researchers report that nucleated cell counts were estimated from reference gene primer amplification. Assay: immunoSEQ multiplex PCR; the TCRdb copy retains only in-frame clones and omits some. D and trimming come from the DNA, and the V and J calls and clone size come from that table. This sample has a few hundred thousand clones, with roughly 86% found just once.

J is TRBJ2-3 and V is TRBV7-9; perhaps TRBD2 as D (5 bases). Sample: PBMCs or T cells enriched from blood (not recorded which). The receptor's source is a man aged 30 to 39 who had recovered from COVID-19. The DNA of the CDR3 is TGTGCCAGCAGCCCCCCGGGGAGCGGCACAGATACGCAGTATTTT. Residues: CASSPPGSGTDTQYF.